The TCR beta chain under discussion was sequenced for a study of spatial heterogeneity in lung cancer. Study in general: Detection of beta-chain sequences consistently exceeded that of alpha-chain sequences. The study observed each unique TCR and UMI combination more than ten times on average in raw reads. General study points: Mutation counts in tumors were tracked by counts of expanded intratumoral alpha and beta TCRs.

Unique molecular identifiers, one per molecule, were present on every TCR cDNA molecule. Using its own MiXCR run on the 5' RACE reads, TCRdb lists one record per CDR3 protein. Among more than 7,500 distinct CDR3 sequences listed, approximately 5.1% were seen once. Germline CDR1 is SGHTA and CDR2 is FQGNSA. The CDR3 covers 15 residues. With 7 bases removed from V and 8 bases from J, the gap between germline ends came to 23 bases. Noted time point: sample taken at primary tumor resection. No cells were sorted before sequencing. The whole RNA sequenced was extracted from tumor, nontumor lung or frozen PBMC. By its share, this clonotype is medium-sized (0.01 to 0.1%). The target antigen is unknown.

The chain uses TRBV7-2 and TRBJ1-2; D remains ambiguous. The receptor was isolated from a female donor with early-stage non-small cell lung cancer. This specimen consisted of lung tumor tissue, obtained at surgery. The CDR3 DNA reads TGTGCCAGCAAACTGATAGGGTTCGGGTCGGACGGCTACACCTTC. Its translation is CASKLIGFGSDGYTF.